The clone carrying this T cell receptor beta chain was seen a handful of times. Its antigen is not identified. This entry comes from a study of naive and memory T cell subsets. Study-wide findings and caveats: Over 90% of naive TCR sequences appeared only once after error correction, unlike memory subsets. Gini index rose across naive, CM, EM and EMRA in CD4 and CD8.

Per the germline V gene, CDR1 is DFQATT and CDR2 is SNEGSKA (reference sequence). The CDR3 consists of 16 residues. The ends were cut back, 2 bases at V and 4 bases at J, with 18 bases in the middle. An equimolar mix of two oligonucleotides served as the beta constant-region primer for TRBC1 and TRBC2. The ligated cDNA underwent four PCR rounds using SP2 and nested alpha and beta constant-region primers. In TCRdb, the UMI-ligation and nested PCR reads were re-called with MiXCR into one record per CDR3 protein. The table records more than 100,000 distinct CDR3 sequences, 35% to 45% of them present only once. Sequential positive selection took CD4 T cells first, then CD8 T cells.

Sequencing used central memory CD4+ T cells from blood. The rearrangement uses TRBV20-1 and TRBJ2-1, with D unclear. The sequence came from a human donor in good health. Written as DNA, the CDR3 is TGCAGTGCTAGACCTCCGACGGGCGTGAGGTACAATGAGCAGTTCTTC. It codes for CSARPPTGVRYNEQFF.